This is a list of T cell receptor beta chains from one sample in a study of shared clonotypes between healthy human individuals. The data were produced by immunoSEQ multiplex PCR, yet TCRdb's version contains in-frame clones alone and is incomplete. The data hold about 1.1 million clones, with 77% observed a single time. The sample consisted of memory CD4+ T cells from PBMCs. The source is a man between 18 and 35 years old in good health. Some clones in this sample may be carry-over from other donors' samples. Each CDR3 is given with its conserved first and last residue.

V gene	CDR3 protein
TRBV5-1	CASSHQREPGELFF
TRBV5-1	CASGALQGSQETQYF
TRBV30	CAWNDPALYSPRGTGASYEQYF
TRBV28	CASSVGRDTEKLFF
TRBV28	CASSFPGSSGNTIYF
TRBV29-1	CSVEEILAGTYEQYF
TRBV4-2	CASSQDPRNEKLFF
TRBV5-6	CASSLGGTNEQFF
TRBV7-3	CASSLKKSGELFF
TRBV4-1	CASSQAYGADTQYF
TRBV1	CTSSQKKKTTNEKLFF
TRBV28	CASSSTRDPRSYYNEQFF
TRBV15	CATSGQGAVQETQYF
TRBV30	CAWSVWGGQETQYF
TRBV29-1	CSVTDRASTDTQYF
TRBV2	CASSDVSTDTQYF
TRBV5-4	CASRGANTGELFF
TRBV19	CASSITGTGRTGELFF
TRBV11-2	CASSSSSGLAKNIQYF
TRBV29-1	CSVESPGLLPRETQYF
TRBV18	CASSAGTGRARSYEQYF
TRBV10-3	CAISTQLTNEKLFF
TRBV25-1	CASSYTGRLGDEQFF
TRBV10-3	CAIKRASGPRGETQYF
TRBV27	CASSYGTDNYEQYF
TRBV30	CAWSVRGGYTF
TRBV7-2	CASSLFNSAAGNTIYF
TRBV18	CASSPVLAGSTYEQYF